Each of the 25 T cell receptor beta chains below was sequenced from the same sample in a study of spatial heterogeneity in lung cancer. Time point described: blood at routine non-recurrence follow-up after resection. TCRdb itself ran the 5' RACE reads through MiXCR, one entry per CDR3 protein. The sample yields approximately 110,000 distinct CDR3 sequences, 11% seen once. The starting material was PBMCs, obtained at follow-up. The receptors were gathered from a female donor with early-stage non-small cell lung cancer.

The table lists this clonotype with a few counts. This chain joins TRBV29-1 and TRBJ2-3; the D gene is possibly TRBD2 (5 bases). Germline V CDR1 and CDR2: SQVTM, ANQGSEA. This CDR3 comprises 14 residues. V dropped 3 bases and J dropped 1 base, with 11 bases sitting between them. The CDR3 reads CSVDRPRGTDTQYF. The CDR3 coding sequence is TGCAGCGTTGATAGGCCGAGGGGCACAGATACGCAGTATTTT.

There are a few counts of this clonotype. The chain couples TRBV9 to TRBJ2-1; D gene uncertain. Trimming cost V 0 bases and J 0 bases, with 7 bases left between them. CDR1 is SGDLS, CDR2 YYNGEE, per germline. The CDR3 totals 15 residues. CDR3 nucleotide sequence: TGTGCCAGCAGCGTAGCTACGAGCTCCTACAATGAGCAGTTCTTC. Translating it yields CASSVATSSYNEQFF.

This clonotype has only a few counts. The gene calls are TRBV19 and TRBJ2-1, with 10 bases aligning to TRBD2. The germline V gene encodes CDR1 LNHDA and CDR2 SQIVND (reference sequence). The V segment lost 5 bases and the J segment 3 bases; nucleotides outside the gene matches: 4. The CDR3 is 15 residues long. This CDR3 is CASSDGTSDYNEQFF. The CDR3 coding sequence is TGTGCCAGTAGTGACGGGACTAGCGACTACAATGAGCAGTTCTTC.

This clonotype showed up many times. This chain joins TRBV12-3 or TRBV12-4 and TRBJ1-1; a weak D match, TRBD1 (5 bases). This CDR3 comprises 14 residues. Trimming took 3 bases from V and 0 from J, leaving 8 bases between them. CDR3 sequence: CASSFQGLNTEAFF. The CDR3 DNA reads TGTGCCAGCAGTTTCCAGGGCTTGAACACTGAAGCTTTCTTT.

This clonotype was detected only once. V usage is TRBV2 and J usage is TRBJ2-7; TRBD1 agrees at 7 bases. The V gene end was trimmed by 8 bases and the J gene end by 4 bases; junction bases not matched to a gene: 8. CDR3 length: 13 amino acids. Germline loops: CDR1 SNHLY, CDR2 FYNNEI. For the CDR3, the DNA is TGTGCCAGCTACCCGACAGGGCCTTACGAGCAGTACTTC. Its protein product is CASYPTGPYEQYF.

This clonotype was detected a few times. This rearrangement joins TRBV5-1 to TRBJ2-3, with TRBD2 matching over 10 bases. This CDR3 region has 16 residues. The V gene end was trimmed by 0 bases and the J gene end by 4 bases; junction bases not matched to a gene: 5. Germline V gene data show CDR1 as SGHRS and CDR2 as YFSETQ. Written as DNA, the CDR3 is TGCGCCAGCAGCTTGGCAGCGGGAGGGCCCTCAGATACGCAGTATTTT. This codes for CASSLAAGGPSDTQYF. Full variable domain (missing parts from reference TRBV5-1 and TRBJ2-3): KAGVTQTPRYLIKTRGQQVTLSCSPISGHRSVSWYQQTPGQGLQFLFEYFSETQRNKGNFPGRFSGRQFSNSRSEMNVSTLELGDSALYLCASSLAAGGPSDTQYFGPGTRLTVL.

This clonotype has more than one count but fewer than ten. V usage is TRBV19 and J usage is TRBJ1-2; TRBD1 agrees at 8 bases. Germline V CDR1 and CDR2: LNHDA, SQIVND (reference sequence). Trimming at V came to 3 bases and at J to 5 bases, leaving 8 bases not matched to a gene. CDR3 length equals 15 residues. For the CDR3, the DNA is TGTGCCAGTAGTATGTTTCAGGGGGCGAGTTATGGCTACACCTTC. This codes for CASSMFQGASYGYTF.

Only a few counts were recorded for this clonotype. The CDR3 sequence: CASRTDLYEQYF. Here the CDR3 DNA reads TGTGCCAGTCGGACTGATCTCTACGAGCAGTACTTC. The V and J genes are TRBV6-1 and TRBJ2-7; a possible D gene is TRBD2 (5 bases). The CDR3 loop spans 12 amino acids. Germline V gene data show CDR1 as MNHNS and CDR2 as SASEGT. The V end was cut by 9 bases, the J end by 3 bases, with 12 bases between.

The chain carries TRBV19 and TRBJ1-5; D is perhaps TRBD1 (5 bases). Per germline, CDR1 LNHDA and CDR2 SQIVND (reference sequence). The V end lost 3 bases, the J end lost 2 bases, and 20 bases lay between the germline ends. CDR3 length: 18 residues. CDR3 in DNA: TGTGCCAGTAGTATTTTCCCAGGGCGCGGTAAGGGCAATCAGCCCCAGCATTTT. Translating gives CASSIFPGRGKGNQPQHF.

The chain joins TRBV20-1 to TRBJ2-1; 12 bases match TRBD2. This CDR3 has 13 amino acids. Losses at the gene ends were 5 bases for V and 9 bases for J; bases not matched to a gene: 5. The germline V gene has CDR1 DFQATT and CDR2 SNEGSKA (reference sequence). This chain's CDR3 is CSAELAGGGEQFF. In DNA, the CDR3 is TGCAGTGCTGAACTAGCGGGAGGTGGTGAGCAGTTCTTC.

This clonotype was counted at least ten times. This sequence joins TRBV28 and TRBJ2-2; 8 bases match TRBD1. CDR1 is MDHEN and CDR2 is SYDVKM in the germline V gene. With V trimmed by 4 bases and J by 4 bases, 8 bases remained unmatched. The CDR3 is 16 amino acids. CDR3 sequence (DNA): TGTGCCAGCAGTTCCGCAGGGGGCGCAAGCACCGGGGAGCTGTTTTTT. Translation gives CASSSAGGASTGELFF.

This clonotype was seen a few times. J is TRBJ2-7 and V is TRBV10-3, with unresolved D. The V end lost 4 bases, the J end lost 2 bases, and 6 bases lay between the germline ends. CDR3 length: 12 amino acids. Germline values: CDR1 ENHRY, CDR2 SYGVKD. The CDR3 DNA sequence: TGTGCCATCAGTGCAGGAACCTACGAGCAGTACTTC. Residues: CAISAGTYEQYF.

At least ten counts were recorded for this clonotype. The rearrangement joins TRBV12-3 or TRBV12-4 to TRBJ2-2; D is perhaps TRBD2 (6 bases). V shed 6 bases and J shed 4 bases, with 15 bases lying between them. The CDR3 consists of 15 residues. CDR3 in amino acids: CASRKVGSVTGELFF. The DNA for the CDR3 is TGTGCCAGCAGAAAAGTCGGGAGCGTCACCGGGGAGCTGTTTTTT.

This clonotype has a handful of counts. The J gene is TRBJ2-5, the V gene TRBV28; 10 bases align to TRBD2. With V trimmed by 5 bases and J by 4 bases, 13 bases remained unmatched. Germline CDR1 MDHEN, CDR2 SYDVKM. The CDR3 length is 17 residues. The CDR3 sequence is CASSPHGLAVGGETQYF. The CDR3 DNA reads TGTGCCAGCAGTCCACACGGACTAGCGGTGGGAGGAGAGACCCAGTACTTC.

There are many counts of this clonotype. This chain joins TRBV29-1 and TRBJ1-5, with D unresolved. This CDR3 has 13 amino acids. V lost 7 bases to trimming and J lost 2 bases, with 12 bases between them. The germline V gene encodes CDR1 SQVTM and CDR2 ANQGSEA. The CDR3 here is CSAGNAGNQPQHF. Here the CDR3 DNA reads TGCAGCGCTGGGAACGCGGGCAATCAGCCCCAGCATTTT.

This clonotype was observed a handful of times. The chain couples TRBV7-2 to TRBJ1-3; TRBD1 aligns across 7 bases. The junction had 3 bases not matched to a gene; V was cut back by 1 base and J by 0 bases. This CDR3 is built from 16 residues. Germline V gene data show CDR1 as SGHTA and CDR2 as FQGNSA. The CDR3 spells CASSLGRTGSGNTIYF. The DNA of the CDR3 is TGTGCCAGCAGCTTAGGCCGGACAGGCTCTGGAAACACCATATATTTT.

The CDR3: CASSPREGKNIQYF. The DNA of the CDR3 is TGTGCCAGTAGTCCTAGGGAAGGCAAAAACATTCAGTACTTC. J is TRBJ2-4 and V is TRBV19; D is uncertain. This CDR3 spans 14 amino acids. V was pared by 5 bases and J by 3 bases, with 11 bases between. Germline lookup yields CDR1 LNHDA and CDR2 SQIVND (reference sequence).

This clonotype was counted only a few times. The rearrangement links TRBV29-1 to TRBJ2-7; the match to TRBD1 covers 7 bases. This CDR3 region has 14 residues. Trimming removed 0 bases from V and 2 bases from J; junction bases left unmatched: 4. The V gene's germline CDR1 is SQVTM and CDR2 ANQGSEA. The CDR3 region has the DNA TGCAGCGTTGAAGATGGGACAGTTACCTACGAGCAGTACTTC. It translates to CSVEDGTVTYEQYF.

This clonotype was recorded at least ten times. The chain couples TRBV4-2 to TRBJ1-1; D is unclear. Germline V gene sequence: CDR1 LGHNA, CDR2 YNFKEQ. This CDR3 is 13 amino acids long. Trimming stripped 0 bases from V and 12 bases from J, with 14 bases between. CDR3 DNA: TGTGCCAGCAGCCAAGATGAGGGTAGTAGGTCTTTCTTT. Translated: CASSQDEGSRSFF.

This clonotype appeared many times. J is TRBJ2-4 and V is TRBV4-2; 7 bases fit TRBD1. J lost 0 bases, V lost 0 bases, and 14 bases had no gene match. Germline V gene data show CDR1 as LGHNA and CDR2 as YNFKEQ. The CDR3 runs 20 residues. The CDR3 is CASSQDLVVGAGGAKNIQYF. The CDR3 bases are TGTGCCAGCAGCCAAGATTTGGTCGTAGGGGCAGGGGGAGCCAAAAACATTCAGTACTTC.

This clonotype was found many times. The chain joins TRBV7-9 to TRBJ1-5; TRBD1 aligns across 7 bases. The V segment lost 5 bases and the J segment 4 bases; nucleotides outside the gene matches: 2. The CDR3 runs to 13 residues. From germline, CDR1 is SEHNR and CDR2 FQNEAQ (reference sequence). The CDR3: CASSPTGNQPQHF. The CDR3 DNA is TGTGCCAGCAGCCCGACAGGGAATCAGCCCCAGCATTTT.

This clonotype was counted at least ten times. The genes are TRBV6-1 and TRBJ1-5; D is unclear. V gave up 2 bases and J gave up 0 bases, with 8 bases separating them. The CDR3 consists of 15 residues. Germline V CDR1 and CDR2: MNHNS, SASEGT. CDR3 sequence: CASSEPMYSNQPQHF. In DNA form, the CDR3 reads TGTGCCAGCAGTGAACCGATGTATAGCAATCAGCCCCAGCATTTT.

This clonotype was observed a handful of times. The genes are TRBV2 and TRBJ2-7; D is possibly TRBD1 (5 bases). V lost 4 bases and J 6 bases, leaving 16 bases between the germline ends. The germline V gene encodes CDR1 SNHLY and CDR2 FYNNEI. This CDR3 spans 14 amino acids. The CDR3, as DNA: TGTGCCAGCAGTGGGGGCTCAGAGCCTTTCGAGCAGTACGTC. Translating gives CASSGGSEPFEQYV.

This clonotype is medium-sized by share. The V and J genes are TRBV5-1 and TRBJ2-7; TRBD1 might be the D (5 bases). The CDR3 runs to 14 residues. V dropped 2 bases and J dropped 5 bases, with 14 bases sitting between them. Germline V gene data show CDR1 as SGHRS and CDR2 as YFSETQ. The CDR3 sequence is CASSFVPGINEQYF. The CDR3 bases are TGCGCCAGCAGCTTTGTCCCAGGGATCAACGAGCAGTACTTC.

The chain links TRBV7-6 to TRBJ2-2; possible D gene TRBD2, 5 bases. Between the trimmed V and J ends, which lost 2 bases and 5 bases, there was a span of 12 bases. Germline V lookup: CDR1 SGHVS, CDR2 FNYEAQ. The length of the CDR3 is 15 residues. The CDR3 sequence: CASSLQFTGTGELFF. The CDR3 DNA reads TGTGCCAGCAGCTTACAGTTCACGGGGACCGGGGAGCTGTTTTTT.